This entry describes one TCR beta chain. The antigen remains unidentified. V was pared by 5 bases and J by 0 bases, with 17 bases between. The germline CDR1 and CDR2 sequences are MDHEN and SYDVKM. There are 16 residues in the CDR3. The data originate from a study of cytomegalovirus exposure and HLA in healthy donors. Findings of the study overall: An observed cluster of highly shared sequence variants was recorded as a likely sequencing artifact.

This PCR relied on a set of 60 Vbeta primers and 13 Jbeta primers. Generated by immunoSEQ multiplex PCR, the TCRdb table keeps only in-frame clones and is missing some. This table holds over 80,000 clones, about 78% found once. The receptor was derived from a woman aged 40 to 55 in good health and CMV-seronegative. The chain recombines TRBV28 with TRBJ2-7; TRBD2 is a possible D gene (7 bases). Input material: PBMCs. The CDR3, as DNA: TGTGCCAGCAGTCCCACGGGGAGGGGGAGCTCCTACGAGCAGTACTTC. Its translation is CASSPTGRGSSYEQYF.